This T cell receptor (beta chain) is drawn from a study of cytomegalovirus exposure and HLA in healthy donors (TCRdb year 2017). In terms of the full investigation: According to an earlier analysis of around 600 of the donors, about 179 million T cells yielded 100 million or so unique TCR beta sequences and about 300 Gb of sequence data. Besides the first cohort of hundreds of subjects, a separate validation cohort made up of roughly 120 different subjects was used. In an earlier analysis of roughly 580 of the donors, high-throughput TCR beta sequencing was used to judge whether each TCR beta V gene segment behaved as functional or pseudogenic. The study aimed to test whether signatures of past pathogen exposure could be identified by cataloging public T cell receptors. HLA typing included class I and class II loci at four-digit resolution. The study profiled the T cell repertoires of some 610 subjects by immunosequencing and related them to cytomegalovirus serostatus. All discovery cohort repertoires had been generated using a single sequencing platform. The later analysis used no new phenotypic data to find candidate immune exposures, relying instead on TCR beta sequences and their occurrence across donors. Alongside the repertoire data, information on donor age, sex, ethnicity and CMV serostatus was compiled. Roughly 5 DR-DQ haplotypes were handled as single units for association and clustering because linkage in the cohort was strong. Among about 360 genotyped donors of the cohort, an average of 235,054 unique TCR beta nucleotide sequences were sequenced per donor, around 20% of them non-productive. Approximately 310 gigabases of sequencing data and about 92 million unique TCR sequences made up an early release that covered fewer than 650 HLA-typed donors. High-throughput TCR immunosequencing, statistical association of individual TCRs with disease status, and machine learning were combined to predict cytomegalovirus infection status. Of the 300 to 500 genotyped donors, less than 85% were placed in the genetic ancestry cluster associated with self-reported Caucasian donors. To study patterns of TCR occurrence, a later analysis re-analyzed previously published TCR beta repertoires from 550 to 800 donors and added high-resolution HLA genotyping. Genome-wide SNP genotypes for about 65% of the roughly 670 donors were used in a later genetic analysis, which treated that subset as a discovery cohort. The number of typed donors differed by locus: about 620-640 for A, B, C, DRB1 and DQB1; 522 for DQA1; around 610 for DPA1; and around 450 for DPB1. Study-wide findings and limitations: The only immune exposure information available for the cohort was CMV serostatus. In a later analysis, the rate of TCR association differed among HLA loci, with DRB1 alleles having the most associated TCRs and HLA-C alleles having the fewest. The cohort was sequenced for TCR beta chains only, and without alpha or paired-chain data the features that could be detected were limited. Because some donors lacked HLA typing at each locus, the association tests relied only on the typed subset. In a later genetic analysis, a missense DCLRE1C variant was associated with V-gene and J-gene trimming of TCR beta chains, and the association was replicated in an independent cohort. A further reported finding was that TCR beta sequences accurately predicted the HLA-A and HLA-B alleles for most subjects in the first cohort. Fewer than 20 rarely observed V segments, including chromosome 9 orphons, were excluded from the earlier analysis of just under 600 of the donors because counts were too low. Cytomegalovirus status was reported to be diagnosed by the classifier with high specificity and sensitivity in both the original and validation cohorts. In vitro tests confirmed that a few of the cytomegalovirus-associated TCR beta chains recognize cytomegalovirus antigens. Strong co-occurrence of HLA alleles, especially DR and DQ, made assigning TCR associations to individual alleles difficult. Specific HLA alleles were associated with more than 15,000 TCR beta sequences at a false discovery rate of 0.05 in a later analysis. The authors suggested that the approach could potentially be extended to other disease states and immunological phenotypes. Most TCR sequences were observed very rarely across donors, whereas some public TCRs were present in many individuals. Compared with equally common non-associated chains, HLA-associated TCR beta chains in a later analysis were more clonally expanded and had lower generation probabilities. Sequencing depth was assumed to be roughly uniform across donors in the presence/absence analyses, though that assumption may not hold. In a later analysis, most CMV-associated TCR beta chains were found to appear HLA-restricted, with HLA associations seemingly driven largely by CMV exposure. In an earlier analysis of 500 to 650 of the donors, most TCR beta V segments appeared in productive rearrangements about 90% or about 30% of the time, broadly matching IMGT annotations. According to a later genetic analysis, donors in an Asian-associated ancestry cluster had fewer N-insertions in productive TCRs than the approximately 670-donor mean. A later analysis reported that several top co-occurrence clusters appeared linked to parvovirus B19, influenza, CMV and Epstein-Barr virus. Linkage disequilibrium might explain the correlated functional status among segregating V segments, but an unknown experimental factor could not be ruled out. Some IMGT-functional V segments, including TRBV6-2 and TRBV6-3, could not be told apart with the 87-base-pair reads, so those segments were excluded. In the study, approximately 160 TCR beta chains were listed as associated with cytomegalovirus. The sequencing pipeline was judged likely to have produced a cluster of highly shared sequence variants as a technical artifact.

The library was built by means of the immunoSEQ multiplex PCR assay. The multiplex PCR relied on a mix of 60 forward primers for TCR Vbeta segments and 13 reverse primers for TCR Jbeta segments. Amplification of the CDR3 region of rearranged TCR beta genes was performed with a multiplex PCR assay on genomic DNA. On the Illumina HiSeq System, the amplified TCR beta libraries were sequenced as 87-base-pair reads. In the authors' own workflow: Across the roughly 670 repertoires, a later analysis counted approximately 83 million unique TCR beta chains, about 10 million of which were shared by at least two donors. Raw reads were error-corrected and collapsed into unique sequences with a nearest-neighbor algorithm that merged closely related sequences to remove PCR and sequencing errors. CDR3 sequences were aligned to IMGT reference sequences to assign V, D and J gene segments. Each retained sequence needed at least a six-nucleotide match to both a V gene segment and a J gene segment. A rearrangement was called productive if the CDR3 had no stop codons and remained in frame with V and J, and every other rearrangement was called non-productive. Following IMGT convention, CDR3 was defined as the stretch from the second conserved V-encoded cysteine to the conserved J-encoded phenylalanine. The earlier analysis of approximately 590 of the donors excluded any sequence lacking an unambiguous match to a single V gene segment. An earlier analysis of several hundred of the donors called V segments functional above 56.7% productive rearrangements and segregating when the between-donor standard deviation exceeded 5%. A statistical classification framework was built to diagnose cytomegalovirus status from the catalog of TCR beta chain sequences. In a later analysis, TCR nucleotide sequences were compared against IMGT/GENE-DB human TR gene sequences so that V and J genes could be assigned. Using the TCRdist pipeline, a later analysis assigned CDR3 sequences along with most-parsimonious VDJ recombination scenarios. A later analysis defined each TCR beta chain by its CDR3 amino acid sequence plus V-gene family, and excluded reads lacking a unique V-gene family. In a later analysis, approximately 590 highly shared, low-generation-probability nucleotide sequences were removed to address suspected cross-contamination and a sequencing artifact. A later analysis calculated a clonal expansion index for each public chain from normalized within-repertoire ranks of inferred template counts. In a later analysis, generation probabilities were computed with a VDJ recombination model fitted to out-of-frame rearrangements, and the resulting probabilities were checked against IGoR. A later analysis scored TCR-TCR, TCR-HLA and TCR-CMV co-occurrence with hypergeometric tests, applying a repertoire-size bias correction to TCR pairs. To estimate false discovery rates, a later analysis permuted the HLA or CMV assignments 20 times. In a later analysis, co-occurring TCRs were grouped using DBSCAN, with TCRdist sequence similarity added in when clustering inside HLA-allele-positive subsets. For co-occurrence clustering, repertoires with fewer than 30,000 or more than 120,000 public chains were excluded, along with roughly 5 repertoires with anomalous nucleotide sharing. In TCRdb, the immuneACCESS table is reduced to in-frame sequences with V and J assigned. These tables do not hold every clone; where another copy was compared, an unresolved V gene accounts for under half, and the others remain unexplained. The V and J calls and clone size were taken over from that table, and D and trimming were inferred from the DNA. This sample holds roughly 160,000 clones; around 72% were observed only once. Of the sample, about 3.1% falls within the top ten clones.

Comments on this clone: The specificity of this receptor is unknown. There are no base qualities to consult, and no much larger clone falls within one base.

V is shortened by 8 bases, J by 8 bases, and the region joining them spans 24 bases. Its CDR3 holds 15 amino acids, cysteine through phenylalanine. The CDR3 DNA has 45 bases and is translated from base 1. The germline V gene gives CDR1 as ENHRY and CDR2 as SYGVKD. The cohort comprised hundreds of healthy bone marrow donors. All cohort members were sampled while nominally healthy, although unrecorded immune exposures were likely present. The donor was CMV seropositive and belonged to the group of 250 to 350 seropositive cohort members. Each donor provided a peripheral blood sample, and peripheral blood mononuclear cells were used for TCR beta sequencing. Genomic DNA was extracted from the blood cell samples with the Qiagen DNeasy Blood Extraction Kit.

The clonotype was recovered from a woman between 50 and 59 years old in good health and CMV-seropositive. The chain employs TRBV10-3 and TRBJ1-2, with TRBD1 perhaps the D gene, on 5 matching bases. Sequencing was performed on PBMCs. The nucleotide sequence is given as TGTGCCATCGGGGCCGGGCCCCTGGAAGGTTGGGGCTACACCTTC. It encodes CAIGAGPLEGWGYTF.